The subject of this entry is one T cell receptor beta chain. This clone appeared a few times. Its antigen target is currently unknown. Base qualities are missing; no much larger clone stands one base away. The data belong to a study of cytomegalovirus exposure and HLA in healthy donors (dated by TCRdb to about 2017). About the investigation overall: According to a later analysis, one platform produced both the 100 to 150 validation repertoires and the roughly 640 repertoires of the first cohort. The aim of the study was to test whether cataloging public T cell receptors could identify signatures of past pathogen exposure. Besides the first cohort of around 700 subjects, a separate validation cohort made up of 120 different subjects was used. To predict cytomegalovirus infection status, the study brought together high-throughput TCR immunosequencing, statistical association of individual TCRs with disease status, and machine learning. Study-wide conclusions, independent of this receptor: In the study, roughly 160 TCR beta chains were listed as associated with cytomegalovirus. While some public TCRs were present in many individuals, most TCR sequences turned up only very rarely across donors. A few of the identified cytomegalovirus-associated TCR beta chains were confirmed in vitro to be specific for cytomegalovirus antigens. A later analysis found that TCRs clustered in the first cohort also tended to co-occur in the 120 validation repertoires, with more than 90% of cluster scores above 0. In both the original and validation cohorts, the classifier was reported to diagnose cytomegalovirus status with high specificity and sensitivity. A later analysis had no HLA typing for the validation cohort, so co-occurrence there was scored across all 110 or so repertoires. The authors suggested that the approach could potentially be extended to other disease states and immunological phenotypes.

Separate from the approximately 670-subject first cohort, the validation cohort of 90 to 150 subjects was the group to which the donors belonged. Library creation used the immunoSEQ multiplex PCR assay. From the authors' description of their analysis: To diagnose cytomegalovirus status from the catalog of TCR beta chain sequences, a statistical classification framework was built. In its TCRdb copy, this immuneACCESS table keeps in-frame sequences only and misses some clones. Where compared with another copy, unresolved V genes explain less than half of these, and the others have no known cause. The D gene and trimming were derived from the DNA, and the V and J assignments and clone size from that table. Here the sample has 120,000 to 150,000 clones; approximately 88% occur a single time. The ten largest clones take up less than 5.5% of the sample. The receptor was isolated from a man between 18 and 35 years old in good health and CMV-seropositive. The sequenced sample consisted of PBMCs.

The sequence in DNA is TGTGCCTGGAGTGATCAGGGACAGTATGGCTACACCTTC. The resulting protein is CAWSDQGQYGYTF. The V gene is TRBV30 and the J gene is TRBJ1-2; TRBD1 matches 7 bases in the middle. CDR1 and CDR2, looked up from the germline V gene (reference sequence), are GTSNPN and SVGIG. There are 13 amino acids in the CDR3, from cysteine to phenylalanine inclusive. The entry retains the CDR3 DNA only, 39 bases that are in frame from base 1. Compared with germline, V lacks 1 base and J lacks 5 bases; bases without a gene match: 4.